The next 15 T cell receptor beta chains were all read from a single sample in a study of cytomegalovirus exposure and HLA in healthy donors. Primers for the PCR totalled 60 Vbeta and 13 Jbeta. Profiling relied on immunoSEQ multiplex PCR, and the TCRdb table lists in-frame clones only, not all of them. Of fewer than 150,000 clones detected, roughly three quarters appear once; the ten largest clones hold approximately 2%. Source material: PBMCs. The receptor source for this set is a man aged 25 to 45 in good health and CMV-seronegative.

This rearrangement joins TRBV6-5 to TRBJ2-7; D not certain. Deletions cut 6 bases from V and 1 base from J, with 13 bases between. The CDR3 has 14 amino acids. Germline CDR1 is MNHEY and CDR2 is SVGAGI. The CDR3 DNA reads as TGTGCCAGCAGCCCATTAGTATCGTCCTACGAGCAGTACTTC. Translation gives CASSPLVSSYEQYF.

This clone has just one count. CDR3 in DNA: TGTGCCAGCAGCTTAACCTCCGGGACTAGCGGGAGTCGTGTGCAGTTCTTC. It translates to CASSLTSGTSGSRVQFF. This sequence joins TRBV11-2 and TRBJ2-1, with 14 bases aligning to TRBD2. The CDR3 runs to 17 residues. Germline trimming cut 2 bases from V and 12 bases from J; bases unmatched to any gene: 12. Germline CDR1 SGHAT, CDR2 FQNNGV.

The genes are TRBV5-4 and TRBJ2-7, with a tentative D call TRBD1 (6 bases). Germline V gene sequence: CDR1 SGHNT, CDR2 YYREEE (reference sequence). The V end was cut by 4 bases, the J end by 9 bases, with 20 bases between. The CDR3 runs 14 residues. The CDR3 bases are TGTGCCAGCAGCCTGGACGGGACACCCCGGGCGCAGTACTTC. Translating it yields CASSLDGTPRAQYF.

This CDR3 reads CASSDRGGFSTDTQYF. The CDR3 nucleotides are TGTGCCAGCAGCGACAGGGGGGGGTTTAGCACAGATACGCAGTATTTT. The gene calls are TRBV7-2 and TRBJ2-3; the match to TRBD1 covers 9 bases. The CDR3 extends over 16 amino acids. Trimming took 5 bases from V and 0 from J; bases not matched to a gene: 6. Germline V lookup: CDR1 SGHTA, CDR2 FQGNSA.

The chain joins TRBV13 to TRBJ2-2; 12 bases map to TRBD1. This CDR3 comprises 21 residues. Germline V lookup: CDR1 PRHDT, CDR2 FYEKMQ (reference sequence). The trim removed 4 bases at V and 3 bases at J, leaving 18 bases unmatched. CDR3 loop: CASSSVHHRDRGRGDTGELFF. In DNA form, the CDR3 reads TGTGCCAGCAGCTCTGTACACCACCGGGACAGGGGGCGTGGAGACACCGGGGAGCTGTTTTTT.

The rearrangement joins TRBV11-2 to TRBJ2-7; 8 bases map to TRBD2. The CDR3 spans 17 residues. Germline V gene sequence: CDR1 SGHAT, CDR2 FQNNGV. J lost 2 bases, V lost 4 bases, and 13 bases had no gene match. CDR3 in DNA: TGTGCCAGCAGCTCAAGGACGGAGCGGGAGTGGGCCTACGAGCAGTACTTC. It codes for CASSSRTEREWAYEQYF.

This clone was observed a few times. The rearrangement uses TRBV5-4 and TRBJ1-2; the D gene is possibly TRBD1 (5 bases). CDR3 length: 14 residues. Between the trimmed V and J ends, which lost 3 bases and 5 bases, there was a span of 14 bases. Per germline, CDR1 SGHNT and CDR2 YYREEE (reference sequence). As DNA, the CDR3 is TGTGCCAGCAGCTCCTGGGGGGTCGGGTATGGCTACACCTTC. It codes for CASSSWGVGYGYTF.

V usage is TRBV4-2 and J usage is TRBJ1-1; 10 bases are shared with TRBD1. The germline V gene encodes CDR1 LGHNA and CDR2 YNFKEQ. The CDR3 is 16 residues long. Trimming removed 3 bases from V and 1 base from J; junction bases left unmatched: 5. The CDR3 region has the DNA TGTGCCAGCAGCCAGAGGGACAGGGGATGGAACACTGAAGCTTTCTTT. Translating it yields CASSQRDRGWNTEAFF.

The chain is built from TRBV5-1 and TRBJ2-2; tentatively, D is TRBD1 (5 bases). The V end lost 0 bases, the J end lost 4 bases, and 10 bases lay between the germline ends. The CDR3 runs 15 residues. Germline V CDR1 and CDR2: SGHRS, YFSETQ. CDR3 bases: TGCGCCAGCAGCTTGGTGCAGGGTTCCACCGGGGAGCTGTTTTTT. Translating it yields CASSLVQGSTGELFF.

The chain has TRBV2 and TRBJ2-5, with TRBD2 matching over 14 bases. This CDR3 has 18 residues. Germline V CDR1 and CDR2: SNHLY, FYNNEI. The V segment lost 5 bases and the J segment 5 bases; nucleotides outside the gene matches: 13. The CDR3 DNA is TGTGCCAGCAGTCCGAACCCTGGACTAGCGGGAGGTCGGGAGACCCAGTACTTC. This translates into CASSPNPGLAGGRETQYF.

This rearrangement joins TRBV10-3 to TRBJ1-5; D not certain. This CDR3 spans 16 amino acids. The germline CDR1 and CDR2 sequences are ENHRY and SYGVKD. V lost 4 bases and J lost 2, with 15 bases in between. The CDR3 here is CAISAEPLVRNQPQHF. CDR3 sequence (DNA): TGTGCCATCAGTGCGGAGCCCCTGGTGCGCAATCAGCCCCAGCATTTT.

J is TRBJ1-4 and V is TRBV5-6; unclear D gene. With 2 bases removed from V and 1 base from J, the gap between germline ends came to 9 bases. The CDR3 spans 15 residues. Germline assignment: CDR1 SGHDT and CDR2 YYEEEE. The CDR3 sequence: CASSFRSGTNEKLFF. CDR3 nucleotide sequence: TGTGCCAGCAGCTTCAGAAGCGGAACTAATGAAAAACTGTTTTTT.

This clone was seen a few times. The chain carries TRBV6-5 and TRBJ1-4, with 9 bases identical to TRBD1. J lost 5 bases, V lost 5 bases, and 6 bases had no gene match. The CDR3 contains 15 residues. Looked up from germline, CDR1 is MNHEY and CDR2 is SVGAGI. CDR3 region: CASSRAGTGNEKLFF. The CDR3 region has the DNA TGTGCCAGCAGTCGAGCCGGGACAGGGAATGAAAAACTGTTTTTT.

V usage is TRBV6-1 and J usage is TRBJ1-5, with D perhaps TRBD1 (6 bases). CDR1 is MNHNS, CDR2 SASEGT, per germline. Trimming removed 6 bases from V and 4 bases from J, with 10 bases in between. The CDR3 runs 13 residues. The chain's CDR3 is CASRLQGNQPQHF. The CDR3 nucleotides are TGTGCCAGCAGGTTACAGGGAAATCAGCCCCAGCATTTT.

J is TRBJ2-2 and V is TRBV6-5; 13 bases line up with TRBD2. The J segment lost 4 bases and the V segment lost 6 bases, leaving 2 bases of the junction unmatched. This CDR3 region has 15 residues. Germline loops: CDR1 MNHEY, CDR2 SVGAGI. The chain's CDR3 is CASRTSGRATGELFF. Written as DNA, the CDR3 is TGTGCCAGCAGAACTAGCGGGAGGGCCACCGGGGAGCTGTTTTTT.